This T cell receptor beta chain derives from a study of siplizumab effects on memory and regulatory T cells. General study findings and limits: Proof of suppressive function in proliferating Tregs from siplizumab cultures was not established.

Assays covered roughly 100,000 TCR templates per sample. Libraries were prepared by immunoSEQ multiplex PCR; TCRdb keeps only in-frame clonotypes and omits some of them. This table has approximately 97,000 clones, about 90% appearing once. This clone has only one observation. Its antigen is as yet unknown. The CDR3 is 15 amino acids. Germline CDR1 SQVTM, CDR2 ANQGSEA. V shed 6 bases and J shed 7 bases, with 22 bases lying between them. The clonotype originates from a human donor in good health. The chain links TRBV29-1 to TRBJ2-1; the D is unclear. Source material: CD4+ T cells sorted from blood. The CDR3 DNA is TGCAGCGTGGCTAGTCATGGGTTGGGTGTGAATGAGCAGTTCTTC. This codes for CSVASHGLGVNEQFF.